This is a list of T cell receptor beta chains from one sample in a study of beta chain features in type 1 diabetes. The method was immunoSEQ multiplex PCR; TCRdb's version includes in-frame clones alone and lacks a portion of them. The table records 300,000 to 350,000 clones, 7% to 9% of them present only once. The specimen was central memory CD4+ T cells from blood. Receptor source: a woman under 30 in good health. Both conserved end residues are part of each CDR3. D genes are given only for firm matches. Not all rows give a size; the values are once, few, many and, for expanded clones, a class.

j_call	clone_size	v_call	d_call	cdr3_nt	cdr3_aa
TRBJ1-1	medium-sized	TRBV5-6	TRBD1	TGTGCCAGCAGCAACCGGGACAGGGTACCTGAAGCTTTCTTT	CASSNRDRVPEAFF
TRBJ2-1	few	TRBV9	TRBD2	TGTGCCAGCAGCGTGCTTAGCGGGCCGGGCGGTGAGCAGTTCTTC	CASSVLSGPGGEQFF
TRBJ1-1	NA	TRBV29-1	NA	TGCAGCGTTGGACGTAAGAACACTGAAGCTTTCTTT	CSVGRKNTEAFF
TRBJ2-1	many	TRBV5-4	TRBD1	TGTGCCAGCAGCCCGGCCTCCAACAGGGGGAGTAATGAGCAGTTCTTC	CASSPASNRGSNEQFF
TRBJ2-3	many	TRBV4-2	NA	TGTGCCAGCAGCCAAGCTGGCACAGATACGCAGTATTTT	CASSQAGTDTQYF
TRBJ1-5	few	TRBV15	TRBD1	TGTGCCACCAGCAAGGGACAGGGAGTTGTTCAGCCCCAGCATTTT	CATSKGQGVVQPQHF
TRBJ2-1	NA	TRBV19	TRBD2	TGTGCCAGTAGTGTTAGCGGGAGTAACTACAATGAGCAGTTCTTC	CASSVSGSNYNEQFF
TRBJ1-1	NA	TRBV5-6	TRBD1	TGTGCCAGCAGCTCGGACAGGGGAGGTCGAGGTGAAGCTTTCTTT	CASSSDRGGRGEAFF
TRBJ2-3	few	TRBV7-2	NA	TGTGCCAGCAGCCCCGATCCAGATACGCAGTATTTT	CASSPDPDTQYF
TRBJ2-1	few	TRBV10-3	NA	TGTGCCAGCAGTGAACTAGGCGGGGTCTACAATGAGCAGTTCTTC	CASSELGGVYNEQFF
TRBJ2-7	many	TRBV25-1	NA	TGTGCCAGCAGTGAATTCGGCCAGAGCGAGCAGTACTTC	CASSEFGQSEQYF
TRBJ1-5	few	TRBV15	NA	TGTGCCACCAGCAGAGATCGGTGGAGCAATCAGCCCCAGCATTTT	CATSRDRWSNQPQHF
TRBJ2-3	few	TRBV9	NA	TGTGCCAGCAGCGTACTCGGGAGCACAGATACGCAGTATTTT	CASSVLGSTDTQYF
TRBJ2-3	few	TRBV29-1	NA	TGCAGCGTTGAAGGGACTATGGGGACAGATACGCAGTATTTT	CSVEGTMGTDTQYF
TRBJ2-7	few	TRBV18	TRBD1	TGTGCCAGCTCACCGAGGCACGGACAGGGTTCGGTCGAGCAGTACTTC	CASSPRHGQGSVEQYF
TRBJ2-1	NA	TRBV25-1	TRBD2	TGTGCCAGCAGTGAATCCGGACTAGCGGGCCTTGAGCAGTTCTTC	CASSESGLAGLEQFF
TRBJ2-3	NA	TRBV19	TRBD1	TGTGCCAGTAGTATTCTCACCGGGACAGGCACAGATACGCAGTATTTT	CASSILTGTGTDTQYF
TRBJ2-7	few	TRBV2	NA	TGTGCCAGCACCTTGATGGGGGGAGGCGAGCAGTACTTC	CASTLMGGGEQYF
TRBJ2-2	few	TRBV10-3	TRBD1	TGTGCCACAAAAGGTCCAGGGGGCCCCGGGGAGCTGTTTTTT	CATKGPGGPGELFF
TRBJ2-1	few	TRBV11-1	NA	TGTGCCAGCAGCTTAATGAGCAGCGACAATGAGCAGTTCTTC	CASSLMSSDNEQFF
TRBJ1-4	few	TRBV6-5	NA	TGTGCCAGCAGTTACGGGACTGAAAAACTGTTTTTT	CASSYGTEKLFF
TRBJ2-3	few	TRBV28	TRBD1	TGTGCCAGCAACCCTGGGACAGGGATCGCGGGGGCAGATACGCAGTATTTT	CASNPGTGIAGADTQYF
TRBJ2-1	few	TRBV7-2	NA	TGTGCCAGCAGCCCCCCTTGGGGAGCAACGTTCTTC	CASSPPWGATFF
TRBJ1-4	many	TRBV28	TRBD1	TGTGCCAGCAGTTCAGGACAGGGAAGAGAAAAACTGTTTTTT	CASSSGQGREKLFF
TRBJ2-5	NA	TRBV9	TRBD2	TGTGCCAGCAGCGTAGGCGGGAGCCGGGAGACCCAGTACTTC	CASSVGGSRETQYF
TRBJ2-3	NA	TRBV11-3	TRBD2	TGTGCCAGCAGCTTAGGACTAGCCACAACAGATACGCAGTATTTT	CASSLGLATTDTQYF
TRBJ2-5	NA	TRBV14	NA	TGTGCCAGCAGCCACGAGCAGAGACGAGAGACCCAGTACTTC	CASSHEQRRETQYF
TRBJ2-1	NA	TRBV18	TRBD2	TGTGCCAGCTCACCGCGCGCGGGTCCGGGAGGGGTTGAGCAGTTCTTC	CASSPRAGPGGVEQFF
TRBJ2-1	few	TRBV6-5	NA	TGTGCCAGCAGTGAACGGACGGATGAGCAGTTCTTC	CASSERTDEQFF
TRBJ1-4	NA	TRBV7-2	NA	TGTGCCAGCAGCCTCGGACAGTCCCGTAATGAAAAACTGTTTTTT	CASSLGQSRNEKLFF
TRBJ2-2	few	TRBV9	TRBD2	TGTGCCAGCAGCGTAGGCGGGAGGGCCAACACCGGGGAGCTGTTTTTT	CASSVGGRANTGELFF
TRBJ2-1	NA	TRBV9	NA	TGTGCCAGCAGCGTAGAAGGTTATTTTAGGGATGAGCAGTTCTTC	CASSVEGYFRDEQFF
TRBJ2-2	NA	TRBV5-6	TRBD2	TGTGCCAGCAGCGCAGGGATGGCGGGAGTAGCTCCCGGGGAGCTGTTTTTT	CASSAGMAGVAPGELFF
TRBJ2-1	NA	TRBV7-8	TRBD2	TGTGCCAGCAGCTTAGGGGCTAGCGGGAGTTGGTACAATGAGCAGTTCTTC	CASSLGASGSWYNEQFF
TRBJ2-5	few	TRBV5-8	NA	TGTGCCAGCAGCTTGGAAGGGTCAGAGACCCAGTACTTC	CASSLEGSETQYF
TRBJ1-1	NA	TRBV2	NA	TGTGCCAGCAGTGAACGGGACGAATTAAACACTGAAGCTTTCTTT	CASSERDELNTEAFF